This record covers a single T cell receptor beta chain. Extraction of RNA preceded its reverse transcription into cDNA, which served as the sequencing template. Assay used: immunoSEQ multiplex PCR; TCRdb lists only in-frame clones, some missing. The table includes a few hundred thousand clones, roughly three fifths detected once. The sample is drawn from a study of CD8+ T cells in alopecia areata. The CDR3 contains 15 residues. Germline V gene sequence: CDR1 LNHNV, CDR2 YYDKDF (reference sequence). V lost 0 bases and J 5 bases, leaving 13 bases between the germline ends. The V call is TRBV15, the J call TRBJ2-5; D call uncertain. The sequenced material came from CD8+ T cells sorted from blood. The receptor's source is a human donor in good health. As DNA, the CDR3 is TGTGCCACCAGCAGAGATATCTACACCGCGGAGACCCAGTACTTC. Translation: CATSRDIYTAETQYF.